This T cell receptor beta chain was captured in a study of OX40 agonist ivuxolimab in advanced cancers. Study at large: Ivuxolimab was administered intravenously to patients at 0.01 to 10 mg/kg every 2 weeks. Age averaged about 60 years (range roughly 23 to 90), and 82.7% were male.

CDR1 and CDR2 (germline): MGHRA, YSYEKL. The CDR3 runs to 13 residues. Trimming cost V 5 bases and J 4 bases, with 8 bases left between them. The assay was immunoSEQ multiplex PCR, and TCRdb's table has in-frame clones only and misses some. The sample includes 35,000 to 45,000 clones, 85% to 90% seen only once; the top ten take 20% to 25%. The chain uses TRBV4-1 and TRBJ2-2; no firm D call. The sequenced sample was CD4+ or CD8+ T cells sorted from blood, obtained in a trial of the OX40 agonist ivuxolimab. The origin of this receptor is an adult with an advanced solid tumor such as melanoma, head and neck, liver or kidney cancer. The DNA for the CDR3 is TGCGCCAGCAGCTCCTTGGGCACCGGGGAGCTGTTTTTT. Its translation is CASSSLGTGELFF.